The rows below give T cell receptor beta chains drawn from one sample of a study of blood T cell repertoires in COVID-19. The repertoire was sequenced with immunoSEQ multiplex PCR; TCRdb's copy has only in-frame clones and lacks some. The data contain 70,000 or so clones, approximately 80% of them seen just once; the ten biggest clones take up 9.5% to 15%. Source material: peripheral blood. The source of these receptors is a man aged 50-59 years with COVID-19, enrolled during active disease. The CDR3 runs from the conserved cysteine through the conserved F or W. D genes are given only for firm matches. Some rows have no size entry. The others give once, few or many, or a class for an expanded clone.

>NA|TRBJ2-1|15|TRBV14|NA
TGTGCCAGCAGCCAAGGGCCTAGCGCGTACAATGAGCAGTTCTTC
CASSQGPSAYNEQFF
>NA|TRBJ2-1|14|TRBV5-6|NA
TGTGCCAGCAGCTTGGAGCTACAGGACAATGAGCAGTTCTTC
CASSLELQDNEQFF
>TRBD2|TRBJ2-1|15|TRBV19|NA
TGTGCCAGTAATTTAGCGGGAGGGCCCTTCAATGAGCAGTTCTTC
CASNLAGGPFNEQFF
>NA|TRBJ1-6|14|TRBV28|once
TGTGCCAGCAGTTTAGGGCAGGGAGGGTCACCCCTCCACTTT
CASSLGQGGSPLHF
>NA|TRBJ1-2|17|TRBV28|NA
TGTGCCAGCAGTTTCTGGTTGATCTCCCAGCTAAGAGGTGGTTACACCTTC
CASSFWLISQLRGGYTF
>NA|TRBJ2-7|13|TRBV21-1|NA
TGTGCCAGCAGCATCGGTCCTCGCTACGAGCAGTACTTC
CASSIGPRYEQYF
>TRBD1|TRBJ1-3|13|TRBV30|NA
TGTGCCTGGAAGAGGGGGCCTGGAAACACCATATATTTT
CAWKRGPGNTIYF
>NA|TRBJ1-4|14|TRBV9|NA
TGTGCCAGCAGCTTAACAGGAACTAATGAAAAACTGTTTTTT
CASSLTGTNEKLFF
>TRBD1|TRBJ2-7|14|TRBV28|NA
TGTGCCAGCAGCGATAGACAGGGAGTCTACGAGCAGTACTTC
CASSDRQGVYEQYF
>NA|TRBJ2-3|15|TRBV28|NA
TGTGCCAGCAGTTTCAGACTATCTAACACAGATACGCAGTATTTT
CASSFRLSNTDTQYF
>NA|TRBJ2-5|12|TRBV12-3/TRBV12-4|NA
TGTGCCAGCAGTTTGTACAGCCAGACCCAGTACTTC
CASSLYSQTQYF
>NA|TRBJ1-1|15|TRBV19|NA
TGTGCCAGTAGTGTCCGACGGGGGGCAGATACTGAAGCTTTCTTT
CASSVRRGADTEAFF
>TRBD2|TRBJ2-3|16|TRBV4-3|once
TGCGCCAGCAGCCAGTCCGGGACTAGCGGCCCAGATACGCAGTATTTT
CASSQSGTSGPDTQYF
>TRBD2|TRBJ2-3|17|TRBV28|NA
TGTGCCAGCAGTTTAGGGGCTGGTCGGGGAGGGGCAGATACGCAGTATTTT
CASSLGAGRGGADTQYF
>TRBD2|TRBJ2-2|16|TRBV3-1/TRBV3-2|NA
TGTGCCAGCAGCCTTCTGGCGGGAGCGGGGACCGGGGAGCTGTTTTTT
CASSLLAGAGTGELFF
>NA|TRBJ2-7|11|TRBV28|NA
TGTGCCAGCAGTTCCCGGGACAAAGAAACGTTC
CASSSRDKETF
>TRBD1|TRBJ2-7|14|TRBV28|NA
TGTGCCAGCAGGACCCAGGGGGTTCCCTACGAGCAGTACTTC
CASRTQGVPYEQYF
>TRBD1|TRBJ2-7|15|TRBV5-1|few
TGCGCCAGCAGCCTTGTCCCGGGACAGTCTTACGAGCAGTACTTC
CASSLVPGQSYEQYF
>NA|TRBJ1-1|13|TRBV30|NA
TGTGCCTGGAGTTACAACCACAGGGATGAAGCTTTCTTT
CAWSYNHRDEAFF
>NA|TRBJ2-7|16|TRBV24-1|NA
TGTGCCACCAGTGATTTAAGGCGGCAGCCCTTCCACGAGCAGTACTTC
CATSDLRRQPFHEQYF
>TRBD1|TRBJ1-2|16|TRBV28|NA
TGTGCCAGCAGTTTGCCAGGGGGCTTCGGAGCGTATGGCTACACCTTC
CASSLPGGFGAYGYTF
>NA|TRBJ1-2|12|TRBV5-6|few
TGTGCCAGCAGCTTGGACGAGGATGGCTACACCTTC
CASSLDEDGYTF
>NA|TRBJ1-5|14|TRBV19|NA
TGTGCCAGTAGTACAGGTCAGGGTGGACAGCCCCAGCATTTT
CASSTGQGGQPQHF
>NA|TRBJ2-7|11|TRBV18|NA
TGTGCCAGCTCAGCCCGCGACGAGCAGTACTTC
CASSARDEQYF
>NA|TRBJ2-2|15|TRBV14|NA
TGTGCCAGCAGCCCATTTACCAGGGAGGCCGGGGAGCTGTTTTTT
CASSPFTREAGELFF
>NA|TRBJ2-7|12|TRBV29-1|NA
TGCAGCGCTGGACAGTTTTCCTACGAGCAGTACTTC
CSAGQFSYEQYF
>TRBD1|TRBJ1-4|15|TRBV6-5|NA
TGTGCCAGCAGTTTGACCGGGACAGGGCCCGAAAAACTGTTTTTT
CASSLTGTGPEKLFF
>NA|TRBJ2-7|14|TRBV24-1|NA
TGTGCCACCAGTGACACTGAGGGTAGCGACGAGCAGTACTTC
CATSDTEGSDEQYF
>NA|TRBJ2-2|14|TRBV9|NA
TGTGCCAGCAGCATCAAACAGGGTGTCGGGGAGCTGTTTTTT
CASSIKQGVGELFF
>NA|TRBJ2-5|14|TRBV5-1|NA
TGCGCCAGCAGTGGGACTTCAGGTCGGGAGACCCAGTACTTC
CASSGTSGRETQYF
>NA|TRBJ1-2|20|TRBV28|NA
TGTGCCAGCAGCCCGAAAGGGTCCCGGGACACCCCTCGAAGAGGCTATGGCTACACCTTC
CASSPKGSRDTPRRGYGYTF
>NA|TRBJ1-1|13|TRBV7-2|once
TGTGCCAGCAGCTTAGATCGACAGAGTGAAGCTTTCTTT
CASSLDRQSEAFF
>NA|TRBJ1-5|15|TRBV6-1|NA
TGTGCCAGCAGTGAATCGCGGGGCGGCAATCAGCCCCAGCATTTT
CASSESRGGNQPQHF
>NA|TRBJ2-7|13|TRBV2|few
TGTGCCAGCAGTGAACAGGGGCGAGGGGAGCAGTACTTC
CASSEQGRGEQYF
>NA|TRBJ1-5|13|TRBV7-9|NA
TGTGCCAGCGCGGAAATGTCGGATCAGCCCCAGCATTTT
CASAEMSDQPQHF
>TRBD1|TRBJ1-3|15|TRBV6-2/TRBV6-3|NA
TGTGCCAGCAGTTACGGAGGGGGCGTTGGAAACACCATATATTTT
CASSYGGGVGNTIYF
>NA|TRBJ2-5|15|TRBV5-4|NA
TGTGCCAGCAGCTTGGATCTAGCGTACCAAGAGACCCAGTACTTC
CASSLDLAYQETQYF
>TRBD1|TRBJ2-7|15|TRBV5-8|NA
TGTGCCAGCAGCGTATTACAGGGGGTGGCCTACGAGCAGTACTTC
CASSVLQGVAYEQYF
>TRBD1|TRBJ2-1|17|TRBV14|NA
TGTGCCAGCAGCCAAGTAGGGCAGGGGGCAAGGCGGACTGAGCAGTTCTTC
CASSQVGQGARRTEQFF
>TRBD2|TRBJ2-3|14|TRBV29-1|many
TGCAGCGTTGAAGGAAGGACTAGCGGGGATACGCAGTATTTT
CSVEGRTSGDTQYF
>TRBD1|TRBJ2-7|13|TRBV6-5|NA
TGTGCCAGCAGGAAGGGACAGGCCTACGAGCAGTACTTC
CASRKGQAYEQYF
>NA|TRBJ2-2|17|TRBV24-1|NA
TGTGCCACCAGTGATTTGGGGGCCTGGGGGACTTTCGGGGAGCTGTTTTTT
CATSDLGAWGTFGELFF
>TRBD1|TRBJ2-6|22|TRBV9|few
TGTGCCAGCAGCGCGAGGCCCAGGACAGGGGGCGCGGGCTCTCCTGGGGCCAACGTCCTGACTTTC
CASSARPRTGGAGSPGANVLTF
>NA|TRBJ2-3|15|TRBV7-9|medium-sized
TGTGCCAGCAGCTTCGATGGCGGGAGCACAGATACGCAGTATTTT
CASSFDGGSTDTQYF
>NA|TRBJ2-2|14|TRBV6-4|NA
TGTGCCAGCAGTGATCAGGGTTGGACCGGGGAGCTGTTTTTT
CASSDQGWTGELFF
>NA|TRBJ1-5|14|TRBV19|NA
TGTGCCAGTAGTATAGGACAAGGCAATCAGCCCCAGCATTTT
CASSIGQGNQPQHF
>NA|TRBJ2-5|13|TRBV7-2|NA
TGTGCCAGCAGCTCAGGACAGACGGAGACCCAGTACTTC
CASSSGQTETQYF
>NA|TRBJ1-6|12|TRBV18|NA
TGTGCCAGCTCACCCGGTGGTTCACCCCTCCACTTT
CASSPGGSPLHF
>TRBD2|TRBJ2-3|15|TRBV7-3|NA
TGTGCCAGCAGCCGCCTAGCGGAAATCTGGGATACGCAGTATTTT
CASSRLAEIWDTQYF
>TRBD1|TRBJ2-1|15|TRBV3-1/TRBV3-2|few
TGTGCCAGCAGCCAAGGGCCCGGGACAGGGATTGAGCAGTTCTTC
CASSQGPGTGIEQFF
>NA|TRBJ2-1|14|TRBV14|NA
TGTGCCAGCAGCCATTCAGGAGGGTACAATGAGCAGTTCTTC
CASSHSGGYNEQFF
>NA|TRBJ1-5|14|TRBV6-6|NA
TGTGCCAGCAGGTTCACCGGGAGCAATCAGCCCCAGCATTTT
CASRFTGSNQPQHF
>NA|TRBJ2-3|15|TRBV4-2|NA
TGTGCCAGCAGCCAAGACGGAACAGAACCAGATACGCAGTATTTT
CASSQDGTEPDTQYF
>TRBD2|TRBJ2-5|16|TRBV7-8|NA
TGTGCCAGCAGGGTGGGACTAGCGGGAGGGATGGAGACCCAGTACTTC
CASRVGLAGGMETQYF
>TRBD1|TRBJ2-7|14|TRBV6-5|NA
TGTGCCAGCAGTTACGGGGACAGCAGGCGCGAGCAGTACTTC
CASSYGDSRREQYF
>NA|TRBJ1-5|13|TRBV15|NA
TGTGCCACCAGCATAACCAGGTCCCAGCCCCAGCATTTT
CATSITRSQPQHF
>NA|TRBJ1-3|14|TRBV28|NA
TGTGCCAGCAACCTCGGAGGTGTTGGAAACACCATATATTTT
CASNLGGVGNTIYF
>TRBD2|TRBJ2-1|18|TRBV7-9|NA
TGTGCCAGCAGCTTAAGGGGCAGCGGGGGTAGCTCCTACAATGAGCAGTTCTTC
CASSLRGSGGSSYNEQFF
>TRBD1|TRBJ2-2|14|TRBV28|NA
TGTGCCAGCGTGTCGACAGGGCCCGAGAGGGAGCTGTTTTTT
CASVSTGPERELFF